This T cell receptor beta chain was retrieved from a study of CD8 T cells in ankylosing spondylitis. Whole-study results and caveats: In peripheral blood, disease-linked CD8+ clones occurred at relatively low frequencies.

TCRdb passed the 5' RACE reads through MiXCR, listing each CDR3 protein once. This sample has 250,000 or so distinct CDR3 sequences, with 15% to 20% found just once. A remark on this clonotype: Its antigen is as yet unknown.

There are 14 residues in the CDR3. Germline lookup yields CDR1 MGHRA and CDR2 YSYEKL. The V gene lost 3 bases and the J gene lost 3 bases, with 12 bases spanning the gap. This clonotype was obtained from a male donor with ankylosing spondylitis or in good health (not recorded which). The chain links TRBV4-1 to TRBJ2-7; D gene unclear. Sequences were obtained from blood, either unsorted or a sorted T cell fraction (not recorded which). This CDR3 is CASSQRQAGYEQYF. The CDR3 nucleotides are TGCGCCAGCAGCCAGAGGCAGGCCGGCTACGAGCAGTACTTC.